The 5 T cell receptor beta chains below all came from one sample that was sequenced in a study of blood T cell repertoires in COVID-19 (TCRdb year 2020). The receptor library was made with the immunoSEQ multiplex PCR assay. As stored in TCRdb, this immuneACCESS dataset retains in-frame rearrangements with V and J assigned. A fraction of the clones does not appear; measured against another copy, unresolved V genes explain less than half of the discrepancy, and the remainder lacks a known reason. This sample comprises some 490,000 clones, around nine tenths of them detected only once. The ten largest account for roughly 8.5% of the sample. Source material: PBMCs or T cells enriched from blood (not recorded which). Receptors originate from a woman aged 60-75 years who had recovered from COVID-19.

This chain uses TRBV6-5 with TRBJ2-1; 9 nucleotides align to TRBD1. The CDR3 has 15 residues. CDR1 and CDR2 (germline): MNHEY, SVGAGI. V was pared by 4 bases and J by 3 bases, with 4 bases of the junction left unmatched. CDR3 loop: CASSLQGAVYNEQFF. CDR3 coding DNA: TGTGCCAGCAGTTTACAGGGGGCCGTCTACAATGAGCAGTTCTTC.

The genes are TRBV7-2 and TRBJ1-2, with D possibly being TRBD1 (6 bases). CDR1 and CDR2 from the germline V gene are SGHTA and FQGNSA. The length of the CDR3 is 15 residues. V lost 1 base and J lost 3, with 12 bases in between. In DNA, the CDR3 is TGTGCCAGCAGCTTAGGGCAGGGGCCCTACTATGGCTACACCTTC. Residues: CASSLGQGPYYGYTF.

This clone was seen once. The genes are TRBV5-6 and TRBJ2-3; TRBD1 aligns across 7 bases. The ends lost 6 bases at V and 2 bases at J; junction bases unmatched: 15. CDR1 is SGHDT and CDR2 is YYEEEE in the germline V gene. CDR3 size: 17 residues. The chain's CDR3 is CASNLQTGVSDTDTQYF. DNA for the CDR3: TGTGCCAGCAACCTCCAAACAGGGGTATCCGACACAGATACGCAGTATTTT.

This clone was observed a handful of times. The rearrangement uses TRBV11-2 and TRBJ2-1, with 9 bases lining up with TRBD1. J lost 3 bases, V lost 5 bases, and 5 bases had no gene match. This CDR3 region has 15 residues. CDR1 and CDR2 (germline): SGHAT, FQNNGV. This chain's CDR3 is CASSPGTGIYNEQFF. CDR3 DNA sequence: TGTGCCAGCAGCCCCGGGACAGGGATCTACAATGAGCAGTTCTTC.

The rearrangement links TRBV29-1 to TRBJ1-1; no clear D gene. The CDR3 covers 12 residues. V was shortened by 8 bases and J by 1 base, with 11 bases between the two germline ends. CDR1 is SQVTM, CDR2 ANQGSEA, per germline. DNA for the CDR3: TGCAGCTCCCGGGGAGCGAACACTGAAGCTTTCTTT. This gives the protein CSSRGANTEAFF.